This T cell receptor beta chain stems from a study of cytomegalovirus exposure and HLA in healthy donors. Primers for the PCR totalled 60 Vbeta and 13 Jbeta. Sequenced by immunoSEQ multiplex PCR; TCRdb stores in-frame clones only, minus some. Found here are hundreds of thousands of clones, 70% to 90% of them singletons; the top ten hold more than 2%. The sequenced sample was PBMCs. The sequence derives from a woman aged 18-29 years in good health and CMV-seronegative.

CDR3 in DNA: TGTGCCAGCAGCCCGGGGACAGGGCCCCGCTCTGGAAACACCATATATTTT. Amino acids: CASSPGTGPRSGNTIYF. The chain is built from TRBV9 and TRBJ1-3, with 9 positions matching TRBD1. The V gene's germline CDR1 is SGDLS and CDR2 YYNGEE. The V gene end was trimmed by 4 bases and the J gene end by 0 bases; junction bases not matched to a gene: 8. CDR3 size: 17 residues.